This T cell receptor (beta chain) emerged from a study of technical replicates of blood from several donors. Profiling relied on immunoSEQ multiplex PCR, and the TCRdb table lists in-frame clones only, not all of them. The sample comprises some 68,000 clones, about 95% of which are singletons, and around 0.24% rests with the top ten. V gave up 2 bases and J gave up 5 bases; unmatched junction bases: 7. The CDR3 consists of 15 residues. The V gene's germline CDR1 is MNHEY and CDR2 SVGAGI. The genes are TRBV6-5 and TRBJ2-5, with TRBD1 identical over 8 bases. The sequencing sample was made of T cells isolated from PBMCs. This TCR derives from a human donor in good health. As DNA, the CDR3 is TGTGCCAGCAGTTACGGGCAGGGGGCTTGGGAGACCCAGTACTTC. Translated: CASSYGQGAWETQYF.